This T cell receptor (beta chain) was documented in a study of blood T cell repertoires in COVID-19. Study background: Researchers got acute and convalescent COVID-19 samples from the United States, Italy and Spain. The cDNA or gDNA used as material had been derived from T cells, B-cell-depleted T cells, or PBMCs.

This CDR3 spans 19 amino acids. V shed 4 bases, J shed 0 bases, and the junction held 9 bases outside the gene matches. CDR1 is SGHRS and CDR2 is YFSETQ in the germline V gene. In the original workflow: Using reference gene primer amplification, nucleated cell counts were estimated. TCRdb's table, derived via immunoSEQ multiplex PCR, lists solely in-frame clones and lacks some. The V and J calls and clone size come from that table; D and trimming were worked out from the DNA. The sample includes 15,000 to 20,000 clones, 70% to 85% of them seen just once. The chain couples TRBV5-1 to TRBJ2-5; the match to TRBD2 covers 16 bases. Sequencing was carried out using peripheral blood. The origin of this receptor is a human donor in a cohort sampled during active COVID-19. Written as DNA, the CDR3 is TGCGCCAGCAGCCCTGGGACTAGCGGGAGGGCCGTGTACCAAGAGACCCAGTACTTC. Amino acid sequence: CASSPGTSGRAVYQETQYF.